A single sample gave rise to the 32 T cell receptor beta chains below, sequenced in a study of pediatric ulcerative colitis (dated by TCRdb to 2018 to 2020). Receptor libraries were prepared by the immunoSEQ multiplex PCR assay. This is the immuneACCESS table as TCRdb keeps it, with only in-frame sequences that have V and J called. A part of the clones is gone; compared with another copy, unresolved V genes explain less than half, and the rest is unexplained. The sample table shows 65,000 or so clones, and approximately 87% are seen once. The ten largest clones represent 3% to 4.5% of the sample. Sequencing was done on a sample of blood. These receptor sequences come from a boy aged 5-17 years with severe ulcerative colitis.

The rearrangement joins TRBV5-4 to TRBJ2-1; no clear D gene. The CDR3 loop spans 13 amino acids. CDR1 SGHNT and CDR2 YYREEE come from the germline V gene (reference sequence). V dropped 3 bases and J dropped 9 bases, with 13 bases sitting between them. As DNA, the CDR3 is TGTGCCAGCAGCTCTGCTCCCGGGCGTGAGCAGTTCTTC. It specifies CASSSAPGREQFF.

The chain employs TRBV7-2 and TRBJ1-2; no definite D call. Germline loops: CDR1 SGHTA, CDR2 FQGNSA. V was pared by 1 base and J by 7 bases, with 10 bases between. CDR3 length: 13 amino acids. In DNA, the CDR3 is TGTGCCAGCAGCTTAGTAACCGAGGCTGGCTACACCTTC. This codes for CASSLVTEAGYTF. The full variable domain, in which reference TRBV7-2 and TRBJ1-2 provide the parts outside the CDR3, is GAGVSQSPSNKVTEKGKDVELRCDPISGHTALYWYRQSLGQGLEFLIYFQGNSAPDKSGLPSDRFSAERTGGSVSTLTIQRTQQEDSAVYLCASSLVTEAGYTFGSGTRLTVV.

This chain uses TRBV20-1 with TRBJ2-3; D gene ambiguous. V was cut by 5 bases and J by 6 bases, with 6 bases left in between. Germline-derived CDR1 and CDR2 are DFQATT and SNEGSKA (reference sequence). The length of the CDR3 is 10 residues. CDR3 bases: TGCAGTGCTCGGCGGGATACGCAGTATTTT. Translation: CSARRDTQYF.

The V and J genes are TRBV6-1 and TRBJ1-1; the match to TRBD1 covers 7 bases. Germline loops: CDR1 MNHNS, CDR2 SASEGT. This CDR3 has 12 amino acids. V shed 9 bases and J 1 base; nucleotides not matched to a gene: 2. The CDR3 nucleotides read TGTGCCAGTCGACAGGGGAACACTGAAGCTTTCTTT. It yields the protein CASRQGNTEAFF.

This chain connects TRBV27 to TRBJ1-1; no clear D. The V gene's germline CDR1 is MNHEY and CDR2 SMNVEV (reference sequence). The CDR3 has 11 amino acids. V lost 6 bases and J lost 0, with 2 bases in between. The CDR3 sequence: CASRLNTEAFF. CDR3 DNA: TGTGCCAGCAGATTGAACACTGAAGCTTTCTTT.

The chain joins TRBV5-1 to TRBJ2-3; no reliable D call. Per germline, CDR1 SGHRS and CDR2 YFSETQ. Trimming took 0 bases from V and 2 from J, leaving 10 bases between them. This CDR3 comprises 15 residues. The chain's CDR3 is CASSLVAAPTDTQYF. As DNA, the CDR3 is TGCGCCAGCAGCTTGGTGGCGGCCCCCACAGATACGCAGTATTTT.

On this clone: The sample has other DNA sequences that encode this CDR3 too. This chain links TRBV7-9 with TRBJ2-7; 8 bases line up with TRBD2. The germline CDR1 and CDR2 sequences are SEHNR and FQNEAQ (reference sequence). Trimming cost V 9 bases and J 3 bases; bases outside gene matches: 7. The CDR3 is 13 amino acids. The CDR3 loop is CASREGLSYEQYF. DNA of the CDR3: TGTGCCAGTCGGGAGGGACTCAGCTACGAGCAGTACTTC.

The gene calls are TRBV5-4 and TRBJ2-5; D gene unclear. The CDR3 contains 13 residues. Germline assignment: CDR1 SGHNT and CDR2 YYREEE (reference sequence). The V end lost 2 bases, the J end lost 3 bases, and 8 bases lay between the germline ends. Here the CDR3 DNA reads TGTGCCAGCAGCTTTAGGAGAGAAGAGACCCAGTACTTC. Its translation: CASSFRREETQYF. Filled out from reference TRBV5-4 and TRBJ2-5, the complete variable domain reads ETGVTQSPTHLIKTRGQQVTLRCSSQSGHNTVSWYQQALGQGPQFIFQYYREEENGRGNFPPRFSGLQFPNYSSELNVNALELDDSALYLCASSFRREETQYFGPGTRLLVL.

This chain joins TRBV9 and TRBJ2-7, with D unclear. This CDR3 comprises 13 residues. V lost 4 bases to trimming and J lost 5 bases, with 13 bases between them. Per germline, CDR1 SGDLS and CDR2 YYNGEE. The CDR3 sequence is CASSSYRTDEQYF. The CDR3 coding sequence is TGTGCCAGCAGCTCCTACCGCACCGACGAGCAGTACTTC.

The chain is built from TRBV5-6 and TRBJ2-7; D unresolved. The CDR3 length is 13 residues. Germline values: CDR1 SGHDT, CDR2 YYEEEE. Trimming removed 4 bases from V and 2 bases from J, with 10 bases in between. The CDR3 spells CASSPPTPYEQYF. The CDR3 nucleotides read TGTGCCAGCAGCCCCCCGACACCCTACGAGCAGTACTTC.

This chain uses TRBV13 with TRBJ2-7, with D possibly called TRBD1 or TRBD2 (5 bases each). The germline V gene has CDR1 PRHDT and CDR2 FYEKMQ (reference sequence). V shed 5 bases and J shed 7 bases, with 15 bases lying between them. The CDR3 runs to 13 residues. The CDR3 bases are TGTGCCAGCAGCCCCGGGGCCCCTTGGGAGCAGTACTTC. It codes for CASSPGAPWEQYF.

The rearrangement links TRBV16 to TRBJ2-1; D not resolved. Germline CDR1 KGHSY, CDR2 FQNENV. The CDR3 length is 17 residues. V shed 3 bases and J shed 4 bases, with 19 bases lying between them. The CDR3 coding sequence is TGTGCCAGCAGCCATAAAGGCCCGACCCTAATATACAATGAGCAGTTCTTC. Encoded protein: CASSHKGPTLIYNEQFF.

This clone was seen just once. The chain couples TRBV15 to TRBJ2-5; TRBD2 aligns across 7 bases. The germline CDR1 and CDR2 sequences are LNHNV and YYDKDF (reference sequence). The CDR3 runs 15 residues. Trimming cost V 8 bases and J 4 bases; bases outside gene matches: 13. CDR3 sequence: CATVGGGRLGETQYF. Written as DNA, the CDR3 is TGTGCCACCGTGGGAGGCGGGAGATTGGGAGAGACCCAGTACTTC.

This chain uses TRBV25-1 with TRBJ2-5; 7 bases fit TRBD2. The germline CDR1 and CDR2 sequences are MGHDK and SYGVNS. Trimming at V came to 1 base and at J to 5 bases, leaving 10 bases not matched to a gene. This CDR3 is 16 amino acids long. In nucleotides, the CDR3 is TGTGCCAGCAGTGAATGGGCGGGGGTTCTCGATGAGACCCAGTACTTC. It translates to CASSEWAGVLDETQYF.

The V gene is TRBV2, the J gene TRBJ2-1, with TRBD2 matching over 9 bases. CDR3 length: 18 amino acids. The ends lost 2 bases at V and 4 bases at J; junction bases unmatched: 12. Per the germline V gene, CDR1 is SNHLY and CDR2 is FYNNEI. CDR3 bases: TGTGCCAGCAGTGAACGTGTTCCCGGGACTAGCAGATACAATGAGCAGTTCTTC. Translation gives CASSERVPGTSRYNEQFF.

This chain uses TRBV27 with TRBJ2-1, with 9 bases identical to TRBD2. Germline loops: CDR1 MNHEY, CDR2 SMNVEV (reference sequence). The J segment lost 10 bases and the V segment lost 5 bases, leaving 12 bases of the junction unmatched. The CDR3 totals 15 residues. CDR3 DNA: TGTGCCAGCAGTCCTAATAGCGGGAGTTGGGGAGAGCAGTTCTTC. Amino acid sequence: CASSPNSGSWGEQFF.

J is TRBJ2-1 and V is TRBV6-5; TRBD2 might be the D (5 bases). The CDR3 is 12 residues long. CDR1 MNHEY and CDR2 SVGAGI come from the germline V gene. Trimming cost V 8 bases and J 8 bases, with 13 bases left between them. CDR3 sequence (DNA): TGTGCCAGCGGTACTAGTTTCCATGAGCAGTTCTTC. Translation: CASGTSFHEQFF.

In this sample, this clone turned up a few times. The V call is TRBV5-1, the J call TRBJ1-1; D unresolved. The CDR3 is 14 residues long. Germline V gene data show CDR1 as SGHRS and CDR2 as YFSETQ. The V and J ends lost 6 bases and 4 bases respectively, with 16 bases between them. CDR3 sequence: CASTDDAAVTEAFF. CDR3 nucleotides: TGCGCCAGCACGGACGATGCTGCAGTCACTGAAGCTTTCTTT.

This chain connects TRBV25-1 to TRBJ1-4, with a tentative D call TRBD1 (6 bases). The V and J ends lost 6 bases and 6 bases respectively, with 20 bases between them. Germline V lookup: CDR1 MGHDK, CDR2 SYGVNS. The length of the CDR3 is 16 residues. The CDR3: CASRDQQGSNYEKLFF. The CDR3 DNA is TGTGCCAGCAGGGACCAACAGGGAAGCAACTATGAAAAACTGTTTTTT.

CDR3 bases: TGTGCCAGCAGCTTAGTCGACAGGGTGAACACTGAAGCTTTCTTT. Translated, it gives CASSLVDRVNTEAFF. The chain links TRBV13 to TRBJ1-1, with TRBD1 matching 7 bases. Germline assignment: CDR1 PRHDT and CDR2 FYEKMQ (reference sequence). This CDR3 region has 15 residues. The J segment lost 0 bases and the V segment lost 1 base, leaving 2 bases of the junction unmatched.

The V gene is TRBV5-1, the J gene TRBJ1-1, with D tentatively TRBD1 (5 bases). This CDR3 spans 13 amino acids. Germline CDR1 reads SGHRS; CDR2 reads YFSETQ. Trimming shortened V by 2 bases and J by 4 bases, and 9 bases separated the two germline ends. CDR3 loop: CASSFSGTTEAFF. The CDR3, as DNA: TGCGCCAGCAGCTTCTCGGGGACCACTGAAGCTTTCTTT.

J is TRBJ2-4 and V is TRBV23-1; D is unclear. TRBV23-1 is flagged as an ORF with uncertain function. Trimming stripped 8 bases from V and 7 bases from J, with 12 bases between. CDR3 length equals 12 residues. Here the CDR3 reads CASGRVVNIQYF. The DNA of the CDR3 is TGCGCCAGCGGCCGTGTAGTGAACATTCAGTACTTC.

The genes are TRBV19 and TRBJ2-7, with D unclear. The V end lost 9 bases, the J end lost 0 bases, and 18 bases lay between the germline ends. The CDR3 has 15 amino acids. Per germline, CDR1 LNHDA and CDR2 SQIVND (reference sequence). The CDR3 is CASRPTRRISYEQYF. The CDR3 DNA is TGTGCCAGCAGGCCGACAAGACGGATCTCCTACGAGCAGTACTTC. Full variable domain (missing parts from reference TRBV19 and TRBJ2-7): DGGITQSPKYLFRKEGQNVTLSCEQNLNHDAMYWYRQDPGQGLRLIYYSQIVNDFQKGDIAEGYSVSREKKESFPLTVTSAQKNPTAFYLCASRPTRRISYEQYFGPGTRLTVT.

The chain couples TRBV11-3 to TRBJ2-3, with D unclear. The germline V and J ends were trimmed by 2 bases and 6 bases, with 12 bases remaining between them. This CDR3 region has 14 residues. From germline, CDR1 is SGHNT and CDR2 YENEEA. The CDR3 spells CASSLLSEPDTQYF. CDR3 sequence (DNA): TGTGCCAGCAGCTTACTTTCGGAACCGGATACGCAGTATTTT.

This clone was counted once. The CDR3 reads CASSTSQGYLYGYTF. CDR3 in DNA: TGTGCCAGTAGTACCTCACAGGGGTATTTATATGGCTACACCTTC. This chain connects TRBV19 to TRBJ1-2; TRBD1 agrees at 7 bases. V was pared by 4 bases and J by 5 bases, with 10 bases of the junction left unmatched. The CDR3 runs to 15 residues. Germline CDR1 LNHDA, CDR2 SQIVND (reference sequence).

This sequence joins TRBV5-1 and TRBJ1-1, with D possibly matching TRBD1 (5 bases). The V gene's germline CDR1 is SGHRS and CDR2 YFSETQ. The CDR3 is 16 amino acids. Trimming stripped 6 bases from V and 2 bases from J, with 20 bases between. The CDR3 DNA reads TGCGCCAGCAAGTTGACGGGGCTCGGGCTTAACACTGAAGCTTTCTTT. This codes for CASKLTGLGLNTEAFF.

J is TRBJ2-1 and V is TRBV11-3, with a possible D match to TRBD2 (5 bases). Germline CDR1 and CDR2: SGHNT and YENEEA. V was clipped by 1 base and J by 8 bases, with 21 bases between them. CDR3 length equals 17 residues. In nucleotides, the CDR3 is TGTGCCAGCAGCTTAGGAGTCGGCACTAGGGCTCTCGATGAGCAGTTCTTC. Its protein is CASSLGVGTRALDEQFF.

The gene calls are TRBV10-2 and TRBJ2-7, with D perhaps assigned TRBD1 or TRBD2 (5 bases each). CDR1 WSHSY and CDR2 SAAADI come from the germline V gene. The CDR3 runs to 13 residues. The V and J ends lost 5 bases and 5 bases respectively, with 13 bases between them. The CDR3 sequence: CASSNGRGDEQYF. In DNA, the CDR3 is TGCGCCAGCAGTAACGGAAGGGGAGACGAGCAGTACTTC.

J is TRBJ2-3 and V is TRBV7-9, with D possibly matching TRBD2 (6 bases). The CDR3 has 14 amino acids. V was pared by 4 bases and J by 6 bases, with 14 bases between. The germline V gene encodes CDR1 SEHNR and CDR2 FQNEAQ (reference sequence). For the CDR3, the DNA is TGTGCCAGCAGCTCAACACTAGCCGAGGATACGCAGTATTTT. Its protein is CASSSTLAEDTQYF.

The chain links TRBV30 to TRBJ1-2, with unresolved D. This CDR3 region has 13 residues. CDR1 and CDR2 from the germline V gene are GTSNPN and SVGIG (reference sequence). CDR3 in DNA: TGTGCTAGCGGGGAACCCCTAAACTATGGCTACACCTTC. The encoded protein is CASGEPLNYGYTF.

The chain is built from TRBV6-5 and TRBJ2-7; no reliable D call. V lost 8 bases to trimming and J lost 3 bases, with 20 bases between them. The CDR3 loop spans 15 amino acids. Germline V gene data show CDR1 as MNHEY and CDR2 as SVGAGI. CDR3 amino acids: CASSSLADPDYEQYF. Written as DNA, the CDR3 is TGTGCCAGCTCTTCTTTGGCGGACCCTGACTACGAGCAGTACTTC.

With regard to this clone: An end of the junction differs from the germline gene, which may be a read error. V usage is TRBV12-5 and J usage is TRBJ2-1; D is undetermined. In germline, CDR1 is LGHNT, CDR2 FRNRAP. This CDR3 is 12 amino acids long. The CDR3 bases are TGTGCTAGCGGTTTGGGCTACAATGAGCAGTTCTTC. Amino acids: CASGLGYNEQFF.